Listed below are T cell receptor beta chains from one sample, sequenced in a study of cytomegalovirus exposure and HLA in healthy donors. Sequencing used immunoSEQ multiplex PCR; TCRdb keeps in-frame clones, though not all of them. The data show 150,000 to 200,000 clones, around 81% seen once. Sequencing was done on a sample of PBMCs. The receptors stem from a woman in her late teens or twenties in good health and CMV-seropositive. Each CDR3 is given with its conserved first and last residue. The D gene is left open where the match is weak. Some rows have no size entry. The others give once, few or many, or a class for an expanded clone.

clone_size	v_call	d_call	j_call	cdr3_aa	cdr3_nt
NA	TRBV10-1	NA	TRBJ2-2	CASSGGAGDVLTGELFF	TGCGCCAGCAGTGGAGGGGCAGGGGATGTTCTGACCGGGGAGCTGTTTTTT
once	TRBV28	NA	TRBJ2-1	CASSLWQPGSYNEQFF	TGTGCCAGCAGTTTATGGCAGCCGGGATCCTACAATGAGCAGTTCTTC
once	TRBV2	NA	TRBJ2-3	CASRQGDTQYF	TGTGCCAGCAGGCAGGGGGATACGCAGTATTTT
NA	TRBV6-5	TRBD1	TRBJ1-2	CASTKRQGSGYGYTF	TGTGCCAGCACCAAAAGACAGGGGTCGGGCTATGGCTACACCTTC
NA	TRBV19	TRBD1	TRBJ2-2	CASAGGNTGELFF	TGTGCCAGTGCAGGGGGGAACACCGGGGAGCTGTTTTTT
NA	TRBV10-2	TRBD1	TRBJ1-3	CASRGQGGNTIYF	TGCGCCAGCCGTGGACAGGGTGGAAACACCATATATTTT
few	TRBV6-1	NA	TRBJ2-7	CASGTRGDEQYF	TGTGCCAGCGGGACCCGCGGGGACGAGCAGTACTTC
NA	TRBV21-1	NA	TRBJ2-7	CASSKPYDTGWVYEQYF	TGTGCCAGCAGCAAACCCTATGATACGGGTTGGGTTTACGAGCAGTACTTC
NA	TRBV23-1	NA	TRBJ2-3	CASSQPDSGTDTQYF	TGCGCCAGCAGTCAGCCCGACAGCGGCACAGATACGCAGTATTTT
NA	TRBV30	TRBD1	TRBJ1-3	CAWRLPGGGNTIYF	TGTGCCTGGCGGCTGCCAGGGGGAGGAAACACCATATATTTT
NA	TRBV4-1	TRBD2	TRBJ2-3	CASSRSDLAGGRDTQYF	TGCGCCAGCAGCCGCTCAGATCTAGCGGGGGGCCGGGATACGCAGTATTTT
once	TRBV11-2	TRBD2	TRBJ2-1	CASSSWTSGALNEQFF	TGTGCCAGCAGCTCTTGGACTAGCGGGGCGCTCAATGAGCAGTTCTTC
few	TRBV5-1	TRBD2	TRBJ2-7	CASSLWTSGASSYEQYF	TGCGCCAGCAGCCTCTGGACTAGCGGGGCCTCTTCCTACGAGCAGTACTTC
NA	TRBV6-5	NA	TRBJ2-1	CASSYLSSDAYNEQFF	TGTGCCAGCAGTTACCTATCTAGCGATGCCTACAATGAGCAGTTCTTC
once	TRBV6-5	TRBD1	TRBJ1-6	CASSYLEDRANSPLHF	TGTGCCAGCAGTTACCTGGAGGACAGGGCCAATTCACCCCTCCACTTT
few	TRBV5-6	NA	TRBJ2-5	CASSLDSQETQYF	TGTGCCAGCAGCTTGGACAGCCAAGAGACCCAGTACTTC